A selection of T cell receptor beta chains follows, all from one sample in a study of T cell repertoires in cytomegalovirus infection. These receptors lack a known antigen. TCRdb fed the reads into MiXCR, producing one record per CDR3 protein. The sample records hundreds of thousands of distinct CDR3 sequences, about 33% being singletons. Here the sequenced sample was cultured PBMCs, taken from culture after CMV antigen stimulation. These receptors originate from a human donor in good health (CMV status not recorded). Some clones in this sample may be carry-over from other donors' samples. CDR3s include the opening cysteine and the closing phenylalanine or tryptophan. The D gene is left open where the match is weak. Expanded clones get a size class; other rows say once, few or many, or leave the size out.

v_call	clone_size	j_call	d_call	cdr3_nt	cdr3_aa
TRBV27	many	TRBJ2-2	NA	TGTGCCAGCAGTTTGAGTCCCGTCCCAGGGAACACCGGGGAGCTGTTTTTT	CASSLSPVPGNTGELFF
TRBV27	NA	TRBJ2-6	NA	TGTGCCAGCAGTTTCGAGGGGGATGGGGCCAACGTCCTGACTTTC	CASSFEGDGANVLTF
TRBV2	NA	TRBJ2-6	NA	TGTGCCAGCACTACCCAGGGTGTAGGGGCCAACGTCCTGACTTTC	CASTTQGVGANVLTF
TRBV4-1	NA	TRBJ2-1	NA	TGCGCCAGCAGCCCCTCCTCTTCGAGAGAGCAGTTCTTC	CASSPSSSREQFF
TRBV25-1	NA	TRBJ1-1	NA	TGTGCCAGCAGTAGGGGTGGCGTGCCCATCGCTTTCTTT	CASSRGGVPIAFF
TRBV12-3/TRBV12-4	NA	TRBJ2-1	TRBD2	TGTGCCAGCAGCCGCTCAGCGGGAGCGTACAATGAGCAGTTCTTC	CASSRSAGAYNEQFF
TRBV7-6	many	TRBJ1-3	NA	TGTGCCAGCAGCCAAGGGGGATCTGGAAACACCATATATTTT	CASSQGGSGNTIYF
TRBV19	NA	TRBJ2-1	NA	TGTGCCAGTAGTTCCACGGTTCCATACTCCTACAATGAGCAGTTCTTC	CASSSTVPYSYNEQFF
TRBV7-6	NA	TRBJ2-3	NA	TGTGCCAGCAGCTCCAGTGTAGGGGAGTGGACAGATACGCAGTATTTT	CASSSSVGEWTDTQYF
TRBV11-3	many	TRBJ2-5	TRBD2	TGTGCCAGCGCGGGAGGTCCCCAAGAGACCCAGTACTTC	CASAGGPQETQYF
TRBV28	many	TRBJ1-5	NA	TGTGCCAGCAGTTTAGTACAGCGGCCCCAGCATTTT	CASSLVQRPQHF
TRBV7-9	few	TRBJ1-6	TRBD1	TGTGCCAGCACGGGACAGGGAGATTCACCCCTCCACTTT	CASTGQGDSPLHF
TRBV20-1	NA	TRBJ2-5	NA	TGCAGTGCTAGGGGGGTTAGCGGCCTCCCCCGGGAGACCCAGTACTTC	CSARGVSGLPRETQYF
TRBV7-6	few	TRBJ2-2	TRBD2	TGTGCCAGCAGCCAGACGACTAGCGGGAGGACCGGGGAGCTGTTTTTT	CASSQTTSGRTGELFF
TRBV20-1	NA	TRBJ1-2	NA	TGCAGTGCTAGAGAGCCAGACAACTATGGCTACACCTTC	CSAREPDNYGYTF
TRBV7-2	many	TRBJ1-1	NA	TGTGCCAGCAGCTTAAGACAGGTGAACACTGAAGCTTTCTTT	CASSLRQVNTEAFF
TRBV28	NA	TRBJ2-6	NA	TGTGCCAGCAGTTTAGGGCAGGGACGAGCTGGGGCCAACGTCCTGACTTTC	CASSLGQGRAGANVLTF
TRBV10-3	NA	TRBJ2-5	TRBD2	TGTGCCATCAGTGAGTCAGCGGGGGAGGGGACCCAGTACTTC	CAISESAGEGTQYF
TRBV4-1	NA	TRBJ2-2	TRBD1	TGTGCCAGCAGCGTTTTGGACAGGGACACCGGGGAGCTGTTTTTT	CASSVLDRDTGELFF
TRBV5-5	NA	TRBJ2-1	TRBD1	TGTGCCAGCAGCTCCTCAACAGGGGTCACGAGCTACAATGAGCAGTTCTTC	CASSSSTGVTSYNEQFF
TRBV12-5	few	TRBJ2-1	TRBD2	TGTGCTAGTGGTTTGGTACCCCTGTTAGCGGGTGTGAGCTCCTACAATGAGCAGTTCTTC	CASGLVPLLAGVSSYNEQFF
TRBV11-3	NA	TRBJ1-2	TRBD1	TGTGCCAGCAGCACACAACTCAGGGGGCACTATGGCTACACCTTC	CASSTQLRGHYGYTF
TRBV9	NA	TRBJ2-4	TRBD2	TGCGCCAGCAGCGAGGGCGGGGGCAAAAACATTCAGTACTTC	CASSEGGGKNIQYF
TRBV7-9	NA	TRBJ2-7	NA	TGTGCCAGCAATCCACCACCCTACGAGCAGTACTTC	CASNPPPYEQYF
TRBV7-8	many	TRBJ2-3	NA	TGTGCCAGCAGCCCGTCGGATCTCAAACGCACAGATACGCAGTATTTT	CASSPSDLKRTDTQYF
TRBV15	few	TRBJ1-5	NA	TGTGCCACCAGCAGGTCCCCACCGGGGGTGAGGAATCAGCCCCAGCATTTT	CATSRSPPGVRNQPQHF
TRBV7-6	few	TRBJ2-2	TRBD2	TGTGCCAGCAGCTTGAGACTAGCGGCCAAACCGAACACCGGGGAGCTGTTTTTT	CASSLRLAAKPNTGELFF
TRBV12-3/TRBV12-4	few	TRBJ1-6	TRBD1	TGTGCCAGCAGGAGGGACAGGGACAATGGATCACCCCTCCACTTT	CASRRDRDNGSPLHF
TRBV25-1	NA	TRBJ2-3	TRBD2	TGTGCCAGCGGGCCTTCTAGCGGGAGTAGTGCAGATACGCAGTATTTT	CASGPSSGSSADTQYF
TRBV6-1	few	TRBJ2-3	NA	TGTGCCAGCACCTACGGACAGATTTCCAGAGATACGCAGTATTTT	CASTYGQISRDTQYF
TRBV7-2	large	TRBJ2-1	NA	TGTGCCAGCAGCCGGGACTTCTCTTACAATGAGCAGTTCTTC	CASSRDFSYNEQFF
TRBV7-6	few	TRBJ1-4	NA	TGTGCCAGCAGCAAAAAAATGAGGGTGGGTGAAAAACTGTTTTTT	CASSKKMRVGEKLFF
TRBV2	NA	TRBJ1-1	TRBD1	TGTGCCAGCAGTGGTCAGGGGTACAGGGGAACTGAAGCTTTCTTT	CASSGQGYRGTEAFF
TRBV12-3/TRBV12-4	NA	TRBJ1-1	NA	TGTGCCAGCCATGGACAGCCATCAATTATGAACACTGAAGCTTTCTTT	CASHGQPSIMNTEAFF
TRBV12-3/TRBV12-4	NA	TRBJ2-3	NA	TGTGCCAGCAGGGACCCCGGAGCTTACACAGATACGCAGTATTTT	CASRDPGAYTDTQYF
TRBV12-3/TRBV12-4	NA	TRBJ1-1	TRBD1	TGTGCCAGCAGTTTCACAGGGGCAGCCACTGAAGCTTTCTTT	CASSFTGAATEAFF
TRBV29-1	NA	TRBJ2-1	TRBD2	TGCAGCGTTGATAGCGGGAGCGTCCACAATGAGCAGTTCTTC	CSVDSGSVHNEQFF
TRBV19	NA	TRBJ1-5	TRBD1	TGTGCCAGTACCCTGGGACAGGGGAGCAATCAGCCCCAGCATTTT	CASTLGQGSNQPQHF
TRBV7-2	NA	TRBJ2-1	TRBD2	TGTGCCAGCAGCTTACCTAGCGGCGCCGAGGAGCAGTTCTTC	CASSLPSGAEEQFF
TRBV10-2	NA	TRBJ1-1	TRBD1	TGCGCCAGCAGGGACAGGGGACTTGCTGAAGCTTTCTTT	CASRDRGLAEAFF
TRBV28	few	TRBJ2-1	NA	TGTGCCAGCAGTCCGCCGACTTCCCGGCAGTTCTTC	CASSPPTSRQFF
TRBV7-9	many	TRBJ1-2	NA	TGTGCCAGCAGCCGTGACAGTAACTATGGCTACACCTTC	CASSRDSNYGYTF
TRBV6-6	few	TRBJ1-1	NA	TGTGCCAGCAGCCCCCTGGGAAAAGCTTTCTTT	CASSPLGKAFF
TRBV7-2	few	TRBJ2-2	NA	TGTGCCAGCAGCTCCCCCGGGCAGGCCACCGGGGAGCTGTTTTTT	CASSSPGQATGELFF
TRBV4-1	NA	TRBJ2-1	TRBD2	TGCGCCAGCAGCCAAGATCCTAGCGGGAGGGGTGAGCAGTTCTTC	CASSQDPSGRGEQFF